Listed below are T cell receptor beta chains from one sample, sequenced in a study of cytomegalovirus exposure and HLA in healthy donors. Clones were read by immunoSEQ multiplex PCR, and TCRdb kept only the in-frame ones, dropping some. The sample includes under 150,000 clones, about 71% of them seen just once. Sequenced sample: PBMCs. The receptors stem from a woman aged 55-69 years in good health and CMV-seropositive. Each CDR3 is given with its conserved first and last residue. A D gene is named only where the DNA matches it firmly. Expanded clones get a size class; other rows say once, few or many, or leave the size out.

J,D,size,V,DNA,CDR3
TRBJ1-1,-,-,TRBV6-6,TGTGCCAGCAGCCCTTTCCCCACTGAAGCTTTCTTT,CASSPFPTEAFF
TRBJ1-3,TRBD1,few,TRBV18,TGTGCCAGCTCACTCGGGACAGGGATAGGAAACACCATATATTTT,CASSLGTGIGNTIYF
TRBJ2-7,-,-,TRBV19,TGTGCCAGTACCGACAACGTTCAGCAGTACTTC,CASTDNVQQYF
TRBJ1-4,-,-,TRBV2,TGTGCCAGCAGTGATACCTACAGGGAGAATGAAAAACTGTTTTTT,CASSDTYRENEKLFF
TRBJ1-1,-,-,TRBV10-3,TGTGCCATCAGTGAGTCGCAGGAGGTTGAAGCTTTCTTT,CAISESQEVEAFF
TRBJ1-5,-,-,TRBV25-1,TGTGCCAGCAGTGAATTGGGGGGTTCTCAGCCCCAGCATTTT,CASSELGGSQPQHF
TRBJ1-1,-,-,TRBV7-8,TGTGCCAGCAGCTTAGGCTCGGGGGAGAGCCGGGAAGCTTTCTTT,CASSLGSGESREAFF
TRBJ2-7,-,-,TRBV7-2,TGTGCCAGCAGCCAATCCGGCGGGCCTGGCAGCGAGCAGTACTTC,CASSQSGGPGSEQYF
TRBJ1-5,TRBD1,-,TRBV15,TGTGCCACCAGCAGATTTGACAGGGCCCTGGATCAGCCCCAGCATTTT,CATSRFDRALDQPQHF
TRBJ2-5,-,-,TRBV29-1,TGCAGCGTTGAAATGGGCAGGGGAGAGACCCAGTACTTC,CSVEMGRGETQYF
TRBJ1-3,-,-,TRBV7-8,TGTGCCAGCAGCTTAGCGTGGGCAGGGGTTGGAAACACCATATATTTT,CASSLAWAGVGNTIYF
TRBJ2-3,TRBD1,-,TRBV27,TGTGCCAGCAGATCGACAGGGACAGATACGCAGTATTTT,CASRSTGTDTQYF
TRBJ1-2,TRBD1,-,TRBV6-5,TGTGCCAGCAGTTACTGGGACGGGACAGGGGGCTATGGCTACACCTTC,CASSYWDGTGGYGYTF
TRBJ1-1,-,-,TRBV19,TGTGCCAGTAGGGGAAGGTGGCAGGGGTTCACTGAAGCTTTCTTT,CASRGRWQGFTEAFF
TRBJ2-7,-,-,TRBV11-2,TGTGCCAGCAGCAGCGACGGCCACGAGCAGTACTTC,CASSSDGHEQYF
TRBJ2-5,TRBD2,-,TRBV4-2,TGTGCCAGCAGCCAAGATCTAGCGGGGGGAGAGACCCAGTACTTC,CASSQDLAGGETQYF
TRBJ1-2,TRBD1,-,TRBV9,TGTGCCAGCAGCCCGGGGACAGGGGGCTTTGGCTACACCTTC,CASSPGTGGFGYTF
TRBJ2-3,-,-,TRBV16,TGTGCCAGCAGCCAGGGAGTCCCTAATACGCAGTATTTT,CASSQGVPNTQYF
TRBJ1-2,-,once,TRBV19,TGTGCCAGTACCATCCCGGGATTTACCTATGGCTACACCTTC,CASTIPGFTYGYTF
TRBJ2-7,TRBD2,few,TRBV10-2,TGCGCCAGCAGTTTAGCGGGGACCCTCTCCTACGAGCAGTACTTC,CASSLAGTLSYEQYF
TRBJ2-2,TRBD2,-,TRBV5-4,TGTGCCAGCAGCTCGTTAGCGGGCACCGGGGAGCTGTTTTTT,CASSSLAGTGELFF
TRBJ2-3,-,-,TRBV5-1,TGCGCCAGCAGCTTGGATTTAGCAGCTAGCACAGATACGCAGTATTTT,CASSLDLAASTDTQYF
TRBJ1-3,TRBD1,few,TRBV7-7,TGTGCCAGCAGCCCCGGGACAGCCTCTGGAAACACCATATATTTT,CASSPGTASGNTIYF
TRBJ2-3,TRBD2,few,TRBV11-2,TGTGCCAGCAGCTCCCCCGTGCGGGGGGCCGAAGATACGCAGTATTTT,CASSSPVRGAEDTQYF
TRBJ1-2,TRBD1,few,TRBV11-2,TGTGCCTCTATAGGACGGACAGGGGATGACTATGGCTACACCTTC,CASIGRTGDDYGYTF
TRBJ1-6,-,-,TRBV6-5,TGTGCCAGCAGTTTCGGACTGACGCCGTATAATTCACCCCTCCACTTT,CASSFGLTPYNSPLHF
TRBJ2-7,TRBD2,-,TRBV7-6,TGTGCCAGCAGCTCGGGACGGGGGGACCTAGCCTACGAGCAGTACTTC,CASSSGRGDLAYEQYF
TRBJ1-5,-,-,TRBV15,TGTGCCACCAGCAGAGACCCCTCCTCCGGGGGGAATCAGCCCCAGCATTTT,CATSRDPSSGGNQPQHF
TRBJ1-3,-,once,TRBV2,TGTGCCAGCAGGACAGGTTCCTTCTCTGGAAACACCATATATTTT,CASRTGSFSGNTIYF
TRBJ1-5,TRBD1,-,TRBV13,TGTGCCAGCAGCCTCCGGACAGGGGGCGCGAAAAATCAGCCCCAGCATTTT,CASSLRTGGAKNQPQHF